Shown below are 11 T cell receptor beta chains from a single sample sequenced in a study of blood T cell repertoires in COVID-19. TCRdb's table, derived via immunoSEQ multiplex PCR, lists solely in-frame clones and lacks some. The sample lists 55,000 to 80,000 clones; over 80% were seen once. Sequenced: peripheral blood. The receptor source for this set is a woman aged 80 or over with acute or convalescent COVID-19.

The CDR3 DNA is TGTGCCAGCAGCGATCCTCCGACAGGGAACACTGAAGCTTTCTTT. Its translation is CASSDPPTGNTEAFF. This chain connects TRBV5-6 to TRBJ1-1; possibly TRBD1 for D (6 bases). There are 15 residues in the CDR3. V lost 4 bases and J lost 1, with 14 bases in between. Germline V CDR1 and CDR2: SGHDT, YYEEEE.

The rearrangement links TRBV5-1 to TRBJ1-1; D is unclear. This CDR3 comprises 14 residues. V shed 2 bases and J shed 1 base, with 9 bases lying between them. Germline assignment: CDR1 SGHRS and CDR2 YFSETQ. This chain's CDR3 is CASSFTGSNTEAFF. The DNA of the CDR3 is TGCGCCAGCAGCTTTACGGGATCGAACACTGAAGCTTTCTTT.

This clone has only a few counts. The rearrangement links TRBV13 to TRBJ2-7, with TRBD2 identical over 9 bases. The V segment lost 0 bases and the J segment 3 bases; nucleotides outside the gene matches: 3. The CDR3 length is 15 residues. Germline V lookup: CDR1 PRHDT, CDR2 FYEKMQ (reference sequence). As DNA, the CDR3 is TGTGCCAGCAGCTTAGGGCTAGCGGGAAGCTACGAGCAGTACTTC. Translation gives CASSLGLAGSYEQYF.

J is TRBJ2-7 and V is TRBV6-2 or TRBV6-3; D not certain. The CDR3 is made up of 12 amino acids. Germline values: CDR1 MNHEY, CDR2 SVGEGT. Deletions cut 5 bases from V and 6 bases from J, with 11 bases between. DNA of the CDR3: TGTGCCAGCAGTGACAATAATTCCGAGCAGTACTTC. This translates into CASSDNNSEQYF.

This chain uses TRBV12-3 or TRBV12-4 with TRBJ1-3; D possibly corresponds to TRBD1 (6 bases). The CDR3 is 13 amino acids. V was cut by 6 bases and J by 3 bases, with 9 bases left in between. The CDR3 region is CASSLQGGNTIYF. The CDR3 region has the DNA TGTGCCAGCAGCCTACAGGGTGGAAACACCATATATTTT.

The V and J genes are TRBV9 and TRBJ2-5; 8 nucleotides agree with TRBD2. This CDR3 comprises 16 residues. The ends lost 0 bases at V and 3 bases at J; junction bases unmatched: 7. The germline gives CDR1 SGDLS, CDR2 YYNGEE. CDR3 sequence reads: CASSVAGNSGEETQYF. CDR3 bases: TGTGCCAGCAGCGTAGCTGGTAATAGCGGGGAAGAGACCCAGTACTTC.

V is TRBV29-1 and J is TRBJ2-7; perhaps TRBD2 as D (7 bases). CDR1 SQVTM and CDR2 ANQGSEA come from the germline V gene. Trimming removed 4 bases at V and 2 bases at J, with 15 bases between. The CDR3 is 14 amino acids. The CDR3 DNA reads TGCAGCGTTGGTGGGGGGGGCCTTCCCTACGAGCAGTACTTC. Translated: CSVGGGGLPYEQYF.

The chain employs TRBV2 and TRBJ1-2, with TRBD1 identical over 7 bases. This CDR3 contains 13 residues. The V gene's germline CDR1 is SNHLY and CDR2 FYNNEI. V shed 6 bases, J shed 3 bases, and the junction held 4 bases outside the gene matches. For the CDR3, the DNA is TGTGCCAGCAGCAGGACAGGAGACTATGGCTACACCTTC. Translated, it gives CASSRTGDYGYTF.

This sequence joins TRBV24-1 and TRBJ2-1; D possibly corresponds to TRBD2 (6 bases). CDR3 length: 16 residues. The V end lost 3 bases, the J end lost 6 bases, and 17 bases lay between the germline ends. Per the germline V gene, CDR1 is KGHDR and CDR2 is SFDVKD. The CDR3 DNA reads TGTGCCACCAGTGATCCCAACCCCGCGGGGAGCAATGAGCAGTTCTTC. It encodes CATSDPNPAGSNEQFF.

The chain combines TRBV5-4 with TRBJ2-2; TRBD1 is a possible D gene (5 bases). The CDR3 sequence is 15 residues long. With 1 base removed from V and 2 bases from J, the gap between germline ends came to 9 bases. Germline loops: CDR1 SGHNT, CDR2 YYREEE (reference sequence). The DNA of the CDR3 is TGTGCCAGCAGCTTGAGTGGGGCTAACACCGGGGAGCTGTTTTTT. Its protein product is CASSLSGANTGELFF.

The chain combines TRBV7-3 with TRBJ2-6, with TRBD1 matching 7 bases. V lost 2 bases, J lost 3 bases, and 4 bases stayed unmatched. The CDR3 is 16 residues long. Germline-derived CDR1 and CDR2 are SGHTA and FQGTGA. The CDR3 sequence: CASSLLAGGGANVLTF. Written as DNA, the CDR3 is TGTGCCAGCAGCTTATTGGCAGGGGGTGGGGCCAACGTCCTGACTTTC.